In its sample, the clone carrying this T cell receptor (beta chain) was seen many times. The antigen is not known. This entry is derived from a study of regulatory T cells in long-lasting Graves disease. Study-wide context: The criterion for persistent Graves' disease was over 5 years of antithyroid drugs with positive TSH receptor antibodies. Study-wide points: Fewer public clonotypes were shared by new patients (approximately 1,000) than by persistent patients (roughly 2,500).

With 5 bases removed from V and 2 bases from J, the gap between germline ends came to 9 bases. Per the germline V gene, CDR1 is SNHLY and CDR2 is FYNNEI. CDR3 size: 13 residues. The time point here: persistent/refractory GD, antithyroid drugs over 5 years with positive TRAb. PBMC-extracted RNA yielded the TCR library. Collection of peripheral blood (roughly 9 milliliters) was done using EDTA tubes. Relying on iRepertoire HTBI primers and Arm-PCR of CDR3 regions, the team built TCR beta libraries. Using its own MiXCR run on the multiplex PCR reads, TCRdb lists one record per CDR3 protein. The sample includes hundreds of thousands of distinct CDR3 sequences, around 30% seen only once; the top ten take 40% to 55%.

The source was peripheral blood mononuclear cells (PBMCs), collected when the disease was refractory, from a patient treated with antithyroid drugs. This chain links TRBV2 with TRBJ1-1; D is ambiguous. The receptor comes from a female donor with Graves disease. The CDR3 is CASSKDHNTEAFF. The CDR3, as DNA: TGTGCCAGCAGTAAAGATCATAACACTGAAGCTTTCTTT.